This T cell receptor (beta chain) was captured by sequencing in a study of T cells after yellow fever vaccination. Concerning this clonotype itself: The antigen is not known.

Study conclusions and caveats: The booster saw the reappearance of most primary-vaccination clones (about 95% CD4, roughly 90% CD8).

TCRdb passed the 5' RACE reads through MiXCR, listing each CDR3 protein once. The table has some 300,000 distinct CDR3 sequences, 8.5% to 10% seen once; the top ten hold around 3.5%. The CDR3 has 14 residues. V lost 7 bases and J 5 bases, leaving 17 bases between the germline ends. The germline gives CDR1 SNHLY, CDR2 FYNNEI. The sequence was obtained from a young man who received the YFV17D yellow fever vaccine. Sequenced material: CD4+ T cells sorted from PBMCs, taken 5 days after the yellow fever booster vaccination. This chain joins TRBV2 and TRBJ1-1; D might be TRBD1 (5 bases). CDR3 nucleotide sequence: TGTGCCAGCATCTTTCAGGGTCGAGGGACTGAAGCTTTCTTT. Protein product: CASIFQGRGTEAFF.